The rows below give T cell receptor beta chains drawn from one sample of a study of cytomegalovirus exposure and HLA in healthy donors. Sequencing used immunoSEQ multiplex PCR; TCRdb keeps in-frame clones, though not all of them. Seen here are some 160,000 clones, about 78% observed once, and the top ten hold around 2.5%. Sequenced: PBMCs. Receptors originate from a man in his sixties in good health and CMV-seronegative. Each CDR3 is given with its conserved first and last residue. The order of the fields is CDR3 protein, CDR3 DNA, J gene, clone size, D gene, V gene. D genes are given only for firm matches. A clone size is listed for some rows: how often the clone was seen (once, few, many), or a class if it is expanded.

CASSLGGSGVRYEQYF | TGCGCCAGCAGCTTGGGGGGTAGCGGGGTCCGGTACGAGCAGTACTTC | TRBJ2-7 | . | TRBD2 | TRBV5-1
CASSQVGVQYNSPLHF | TGCGCCAGCAGCCAAGTGGGAGTACAGTATAATTCACCCCTCCACTTT | TRBJ1-6 | . | . | TRBV4-1
CASSLAPYEQYF | TGTGCCAGCAGCTTAGCTCCTTACGAGCAGTACTTC | TRBJ2-7 | . | . | TRBV7-9
CASSPGHNEKLFF | TGTGCCAGCAGCCCAGGACATAATGAAAAACTGTTTTTT | TRBJ1-4 | . | . | TRBV7-9
CASTRAGDNSPLHF | TGTGCCAGCACCCGGGCGGGGGATAATTCACCCCTCCACTTT | TRBJ1-6 | once | . | TRBV6-1
CASSLGTAYYGYTF | TGTGCCAGCAGCTTGGGGACAGCTTACTATGGCTACACCTTC | TRBJ1-2 | . | . | TRBV5-6
CASTQGAREQFF | TGTGCCAGCACTCAGGGGGCGCGTGAGCAGTTCTTC | TRBJ2-1 | . | TRBD1 | TRBV28
CASSEFLVGTGFNTEAFF | TGCGCCAGCAGTGAGTTCCTAGTTGGGACAGGGTTTAACACTGAAGCTTTCTTT | TRBJ1-1 | . | TRBD1 | TRBV10-2
CASSQWGQGTIEQFF | TGTGCCAGCAGCCAATGGGGACAGGGGACGATCGAGCAGTTCTTC | TRBJ2-1 | once | TRBD1 | TRBV4-2
CASSFNRGLAGTDTQYF | TGTGCCAGCAGCTTCAATCGGGGACTAGCGGGCACAGATACGCAGTATTTT | TRBJ2-3 | . | TRBD2 | TRBV5-4